The source of this TCR beta chain is a study of blood T cells in healthy people across ages. Study background: Template switching caught about one barcoded beta molecule for each two T cells.

Germline V CDR1 and CDR2: LGHDT, YNNKEL (reference sequence). The CDR3 is made up of 14 amino acids. The V end was cut by 5 bases, the J end by 5 bases, with 13 bases between. Each sample provided at least 5 micrograms of extracted total RNA. On this clonotype: Its cognate antigen is unknown.

A J-beta primer mix and a sample-barcoded 5' primer were used in a second PCR of roughly 6 to 12 cycles. TCRdb re-derived calls from the 5' RACE reads in MiXCR, one entry per CDR3 protein. The sample lists about 570,000 distinct CDR3 sequences, roughly 29% occurring once. Study-wide points: Estimates based on one million T cells were treated as lower bounds. Expanded clonotype changes were possibly confounded by unknown donor CMV status.

This chain joins TRBV3-1 and TRBJ1-5, with unresolved D. Sequencing input: blood. The sequence derives from a woman in her sixties or seventies in good health. The CDR3 loop reads CASSYGPADQPQHF. The CDR3 DNA reads as TGTGCCAGCAGCTACGGCCCAGCGGATCAGCCCCAGCATTTT.